This T cell receptor beta chain was captured in a study of blood T cell repertoires in COVID-19. Looking at the study overall: Spain, Italy and the United States supplied samples that represented acute and convalescent COVID-19. T cells, B-cell-depleted T cells, or PBMCs supplied cDNA or gDNA.

This clone was counted once. Per the authors' pipeline: Using reference gene primer amplification, nucleated cell counts were estimated. Sequenced by immunoSEQ multiplex PCR; TCRdb stores in-frame clones only, minus some. V and J calls plus clone size are reproduced from that table; the DNA served to infer D and trimming. The table lists just over 650,000 clones, more than 80% of them singletons. The ends were cut back, 1 base at V and 6 bases at J, with 6 bases in the middle. CDR1 and CDR2 (germline): LGHNT, FRNRAP. The CDR3 runs to 12 residues. The V gene is TRBV12-5, the J gene TRBJ1-2; D gene ambiguous. This sequence was found in a woman aged 18-29 years with acute or convalescent COVID-19. Sequenced material: peripheral blood. The CDR3 reads CASGLAPNGYTF. The CDR3 DNA follows: TGTGCTAGTGGTTTGGCCCCCAATGGCTACACCTTC.